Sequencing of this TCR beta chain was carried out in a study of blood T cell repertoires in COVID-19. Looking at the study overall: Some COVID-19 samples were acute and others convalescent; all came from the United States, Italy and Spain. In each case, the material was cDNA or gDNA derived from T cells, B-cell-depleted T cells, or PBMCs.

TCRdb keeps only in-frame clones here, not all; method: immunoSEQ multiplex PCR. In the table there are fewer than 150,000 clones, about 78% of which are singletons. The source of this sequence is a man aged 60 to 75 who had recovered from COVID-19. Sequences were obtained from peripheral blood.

CDR3 region: CAWSAAGINSPLHF. The CDR3 DNA reads TGTGCCTGGAGTGCCGCAGGAATCAATTCACCCCTCCACTTT. The chain combines TRBV30 with TRBJ1-6; D unresolved. The length of the CDR3 is 14 residues. Germline V gives CDR1 GTSNPN, CDR2 SVGIG (reference sequence). V shed 1 base and J shed 7 bases, with 11 bases lying between them.